These 5 T cell receptor beta chains came from one sample sequenced in a study of cytomegalovirus exposure and HLA in healthy donors. PCR primers comprised 60 Vbeta and 13 Jbeta primers. TCRdb keeps only in-frame clones here, not all; method: immunoSEQ multiplex PCR. The table lists about 140,000 clones, around 81% of them singletons. The specimen sequenced was PBMCs. The source of these receptors is a man aged 35-49 years in good health and CMV-seropositive.

The chain links TRBV25-1 to TRBJ1-1, with D unclear. This CDR3 spans 16 amino acids. Per the germline V gene, CDR1 is MGHDK and CDR2 is SYGVNS. The V gene lost 3 bases and the J gene lost 5 bases, with 19 bases spanning the gap. The CDR3 DNA reads TGTGCCAGCAGTGAGCGGGAGATGGGGAGTAGGACTGAAGCTTTCTTT. Amino acid sequence: CASSEREMGSRTEAFF.

This clone has a single count. The chain carries TRBV6-1 and TRBJ2-7, with 8 bases matching TRBD2. Germline trimming cut 3 bases from V and 0 bases from J; bases unmatched to any gene: 7. CDR1 and CDR2 (germline): MNHNS, SASEGT. The CDR3 contains 16 residues. The CDR3 reads CASSENTSGGSYEQYF. The CDR3, as DNA: TGTGCCAGCAGTGAGAACACCAGCGGGGGCTCCTACGAGCAGTACTTC.

The gene calls are TRBV11-2 and TRBJ1-1; 7 nucleotides align to TRBD1. The CDR3 runs 15 residues. Germline values: CDR1 SGHAT, CDR2 FQNNGV. Losses at the gene ends were 4 bases for V and 1 base for J; bases not matched to a gene: 6. CDR3 loop: CASSSIQGRNTEAFF. The CDR3 DNA reads TGTGCCAGCAGCTCAATACAGGGGAGGAACACTGAAGCTTTCTTT.

J is TRBJ1-4 and V is TRBV6-1; TRBD1 matches 7 bases. This CDR3 region has 15 residues. Germline V gene sequence: CDR1 MNHNS, CDR2 SASEGT. Trimming cost V 6 bases and J 4 bases; bases outside gene matches: 8. Here the CDR3 DNA reads TGTGCCAGCAGGGTCGACAGGGCCCTTAATGAAAAACTGTTTTTT. Its protein product is CASRVDRALNEKLFF.

The rearrangement links TRBV6-1 to TRBJ1-5; D might be TRBD1 (5 bases). The CDR3 runs 13 residues. CDR1 and CDR2 from the germline V gene are MNHNS and SASEGT. The V and J ends lost 6 bases and 4 bases respectively, with 10 bases between them. As DNA, the CDR3 is TGTGCCAGCAGGCAGGGCCTAAATCAGCCCCAGCATTTT. It encodes CASRQGLNQPQHF.